The clone carrying this TCR beta chain has at least ten counts. The antigen remains undetermined. This sample was included in a study of CD8 T cells in ankylosing spondylitis. The study, taken as a whole, reports: Some motif variants were previously reported in reactive arthritis synovial fluid and blood.

The CDR3 contains 15 residues. Germline V gives CDR1 SGHRS, CDR2 YFSETQ. Trimming took 4 bases from V and 8 from J, leaving 18 bases between them. TCRdb re-derived calls from the 5' RACE reads in MiXCR, one entry per CDR3 protein. The profile shows roughly 170,000 distinct CDR3 sequences, approximately 9% of them singletons. The clonotype was recovered from a female donor with ankylosing spondylitis or in good health (not recorded which). The chain joins TRBV5-1 to TRBJ1-4, with a possible D match to TRBD1 (5 bases). The sample comprised blood, either unsorted or a sorted T cell fraction (not recorded which). CDR3 in amino acids: CASSPFGDEEEKLFF. CDR3 in DNA: TGCGCCAGCAGCCCGTTTGGGGACGAGGAGGAAAAACTGTTTTTT.